Below are 21 T cell receptor beta chains sequenced from a single sample in a study of T cells in Graves' hyperthyroidism and ophthalmopathy (dated by TCRdb to about 2019). The library was made by multiplex PCR. Sequenced on an Illumina HiSeq 2000. The TCR beta CDR3 regions were amplified from RNA transcripts. For the first round of RT-PCR on the TCR CDR3, the HTBI primer set was used together with the Qiagen OneStep RT-PCR kit. TCRdb ran its own pipeline on the public reads, namely fastp trimming at Q25 and MiXCR clone calling, and kept in-frame beta chains. Duplicate CDR3 protein sequences are folded into a single record with the most common DNA and genes. A total of roughly 580,000 distinct CDR3 sequences appear in this sample, just over 45% of them only once. Just under 8.5% of the sample lies in the top ten. The sequenced material came from peripheral blood or thyroid tissue (not recorded which). These receptors came from a woman aged 18-29 years with Graves' hyperthyroidism. Donor details come from another sample of the same person, matched by shared clones.

The sample holds many counts of this clonotype. The chain carries TRBV7-9 and TRBJ1-6, with TRBD1 matching over 8 bases. Germline loops: CDR1 SEHNR, CDR2 FQNEAQ (reference sequence). J was trimmed by 5 bases and V by 5 bases; bases with no gene match: 8. The CDR3 runs to 16 residues. For the CDR3, the DNA is TGTGCCAGCAGCCGCAGGGGGCCTGGAGATAATTCACCCCTCCACTTT. Amino acids: CASSRRGPGDNSPLHF.

This clonotype was seen only a few times. This sequence joins TRBV9 and TRBJ1-6, with D possibly matching TRBD1 (6 bases). The CDR3 contains 15 residues. V gave up 4 bases and J gave up 1 base, with 9 bases separating them. CDR1 is SGDLS, CDR2 YYNGEE, per germline. CDR3 loop: CASSLTGSYNSPLHF. The CDR3 DNA is TGTGCCAGCAGCTTAACAGGGTCCTATAATTCACCCCTCCACTTT. The variable domain in full, completed from reference TRBV9 and TRBJ1-6, reads DSGVTQTPKHLITATGQRVTLRCSPRSGDLSVYWYQQSLDQGLQFLIQYYNGEERAKGNILERFSAQQFPDLHSELNLSSLELGDSALYFCASSLTGSYNSPLHFGNGTRLTVT.

The rearrangement uses TRBV10-3 and TRBJ2-7; 12 bases fit TRBD1. The germline V gene encodes CDR1 ENHRY and CDR2 SYGVKD. This CDR3 region has 15 residues. The trim removed 3 bases at V and 5 bases at J, leaving 5 bases unmatched. CDR3 amino acids: CAISDVGQGANEQYF. CDR3 bases: TGTGCCATCAGTGATGTGGGACAGGGGGCAAACGAGCAGTACTTC.

The V gene is TRBV6-5, the J gene TRBJ1-5; 8 nucleotides agree with TRBD1. J was trimmed by 6 bases and V by 5 bases; bases with no gene match: 9. The CDR3 extends over 15 amino acids. Germline values: CDR1 MNHEY, CDR2 SVGAGI. CDR3 bases: TGTGCCAGCAGTACCGGTGGACAGGGCGGTCAGCCCCAGCATTTT. Its protein product is CASSTGGQGGQPQHF.

The J gene is TRBJ2-7, the V gene TRBV29-1, with 10 bases fitting TRBD1. The germline V gene has CDR1 SQVTM and CDR2 ANQGSEA. The length of the CDR3 is 14 residues. V dropped 6 bases and J dropped 7; count of bases not matched to a gene: 12. The CDR3 sequence: CSVLRDRGYNEQYF. In DNA, the CDR3 is TGCAGCGTCCTCCGGGACAGGGGTTACAATGAGCAGTACTTC.

The gene calls are TRBV10-3 and TRBJ1-1; 11 bases agree with TRBD1. Trimming took 10 bases from V and 1 from J; bases not matched to a gene: 11. CDR3 length: 16 amino acids. The germline V gene has CDR1 ENHRY and CDR2 SYGVKD. The CDR3 DNA is TGTGCCACCCAAGCGGGACAGGGGGTCGGGAACACTGAAGCTTTCTTT. Translating gives CATQAGQGVGNTEAFF.

The chain has TRBV29-1 and TRBJ1-2; D is unresolved. The CDR3 consists of 10 residues. Deletions cut 3 bases from V and 9 bases from J, with 8 bases between. CDR1 and CDR2 from the germline V gene are SQVTM and ANQGSEA. The CDR3 coding sequence is TGCAGCGTTGATACAGCCAGCTACACCTTC. It codes for CSVDTASYTF.

This clonotype was observed a few times. It is likely a read error, because the conserved phenylalanine at the end of the CDR3 is missing. The limits of the CDR3 on the DNA are not certain, so only TCRdb's listed CDR3 is given. The CDR3 loop is CASSEASQ. The genes are TRBV2 and TRBJ1-1. Termini included, the CDR3 measures 8 amino acids. The germline V gene encodes CDR1 SNHLY and CDR2 FYNNEI.

The chain has TRBV7-6 and TRBJ1-4; 7 bases agree with TRBD1. CDR3 size: 12 residues. V trimming: 3 bases; J trimming: 12 bases; junction bases outside the gene matches: 4. CDR1 and CDR2 (germline): SGHVS, FNYEAQ. DNA of the CDR3: TGTGCCAGCAGCTTCGGGCAGGGGGAACTGTTTTTT. Amino acids: CASSFGQGELFF.

This rearrangement joins TRBV9 to TRBJ1-1; D remains ambiguous. The germline gives CDR1 SGDLS, CDR2 YYNGEE. The CDR3 has 14 residues. V lost 5 bases and J 3 bases, leaving 14 bases between the germline ends. CDR3 in DNA: TGTGCCAGCAGTTTCGGGCAGTTGGACACTGAAGCTTTCTTT. It codes for CASSFGQLDTEAFF.

A remark on this clonotype: With a much larger clone just one base away, this may be a read error. V and J are TRBV2 and TRBJ1-6, with D hard to call. Germline V lookup: CDR1 SNHLY, CDR2 FYNNEI. The CDR3 contains 16 residues. V was clipped by 6 bases and J by 9 bases, with 21 bases between them. The CDR3 nucleotides are TGTGCCAGCAGGCGGGCAGGCGGTGTAGGAATTTCACCCCTCCACTTT. Translating gives CASRRAGGVGISPLHF.

The rearrangement joins TRBV19 to TRBJ2-7, with D perhaps being TRBD1 or TRBD2 (5 bases each). V lost 8 bases and J lost 3, with 17 bases in between. Looked up from germline, CDR1 is LNHDA and CDR2 is SQIVND (reference sequence). The CDR3 sequence is 14 residues long. CDR3 protein: CASGHRDGNYEQYF. In DNA, the CDR3 is TGTGCCAGTGGACACCGGGACGGAAACTACGAGCAGTACTTC.

This clonotype appeared a few times. V gene TRBV24-1 combines with J gene TRBJ2-7; TRBD1 agrees at 10 bases. The V and J ends lost 4 bases and 3 bases, in that order; junction bases with no gene match: 5. The CDR3 loop spans 15 amino acids. CDR1 and CDR2 (germline): KGHDR, SFDVKD. The DNA of the CDR3 is TGTGCCACCAGTGACCCCGGGACAGGGGACTACGAGCAGTACTTC. Its translation is CATSDPGTGDYEQYF.

This clonotype was detected many times. The chain combines TRBV10-3 with TRBJ2-2; D unresolved. Trimming left V 4 bases short and J 6 bases short, with 6 bases between. Germline V gene data show CDR1 as ENHRY and CDR2 as SYGVKD. The CDR3 is 12 residues long. CDR3 coding DNA: TGTGCCATCAGTGTAAGGGCCGGGGAGCTGTTTTTT. This gives the protein CAISVRAGELFF.

Concerning this clonotype: Germline and junction disagree at one end, which may indicate a read error. This chain connects TRBV29-1 to TRBJ2-7; TRBD2 aligns across 12 bases. The germline V gene encodes CDR1 SQVTM and CDR2 ANQGSEA. CDR3 length equals 14 residues. CDR3 protein: CNVYGLAGSYEQYF. CDR3 sequence (DNA): TGCAACGTTTATGGACTAGCGGGAAGCTACGAGCAGTACTTC.

This clonotype was seen repeatedly, ten times or more. The chain links TRBV2 to TRBJ1-1; D gene uncertain. CDR1 SNHLY and CDR2 FYNNEI come from the germline V gene. CDR3 length: 13 residues. V lost 3 bases and J 4 bases, leaving 9 bases between the germline ends. The CDR3 loop reads CASSEAESTEAFF. The CDR3 region has the DNA TGTGCCAGCAGTGAGGCGGAGTCCACTGAAGCTTTCTTT.

Concerning this clonotype: In this CDR3 the conserved last residue, phenylalanine or tryptophan, is missing, so a read error is likely. This sequence joins TRBV20-1 and TRBJ2-5, with TRBD2 identical over 7 bases. The CDR3 has 12 residues. V shed 6 bases, J shed 5 bases, and the junction held 6 bases outside the gene matches. The germline gives CDR1 DFQATT, CDR2 SNEGSKA (reference sequence). The CDR3: CSARLAGETQYL. For the CDR3, the DNA is TGCAGTGCCCGACTAGCTGGTGAGACCCAGTACCTC.

This clonotype was recorded many times. The V call is TRBV29-1, the J call TRBJ2-5; 9 bases fit TRBD1. V shed 7 bases, J shed 5 bases, and the junction held 8 bases outside the gene matches. The germline gives CDR1 SQVTM, CDR2 ANQGSEA. The CDR3 consists of 13 residues. CDR3 loop: CSAKQGAGETQYF. In DNA form, the CDR3 reads TGCAGCGCAAAACAGGGGGCCGGGGAGACCCAGTACTTC. Using reference TRBV29-1 and TRBJ2-5 for the parts outside the CDR3, the full variable domain is SAVISQKPSRDICQRGTSLTIQCQVDSQVTMMFWYRQQPGQSLTLIATANQGSEATYESGFVIDKFPISRPNLTFSTLTVSNMSPEDSSIYLCSAKQGAGETQYFGPGTRLLVL.

The gene calls are TRBV29-1 and TRBJ2-5; D perhaps matches TRBD1 (6 bases). CDR3 size: 13 residues. V shed 5 bases and J shed 5 bases, with 15 bases lying between them. The germline gives CDR1 SQVTM, CDR2 ANQGSEA. This chain's CDR3 is CSVSSGDGETQYF. DNA for the CDR3: TGCAGCGTTTCTTCAGGGGATGGGGAGACCCAGTACTTC.

The V gene is TRBV7-9, the J gene TRBJ1-5; no reliable D call. The germline CDR1 and CDR2 sequences are SEHNR and FQNEAQ (reference sequence). V lost 1 base and J 1 base, leaving 8 bases between the germline ends. This CDR3 has 15 amino acids. The CDR3 coding sequence is TGTGCCAGCAGCTTAGGTACAACAAGCAATCAGCCCCAGCATTTT. The encoded protein is CASSLGTTSNQPQHF. The full variable domain, completed using reference TRBV7-9 and TRBJ1-5, is DTGVSQNPRHKITKRGQNVTFRCDPISEHNRLYWYRQTLGQGPEFLTYFQNEAQLEKSRLLSDRFSAERPKGSFSTLEIQRTEQGDSAMYLCASSLGTTSNQPQHFGDGTRLSIL.

The J gene is TRBJ2-2, the V gene TRBV7-3; 7 bases match TRBD1. Germline trimming cut 6 bases from V and 3 bases from J; bases unmatched to any gene: 7. This CDR3 comprises 15 residues. In germline, CDR1 is SGHTA, CDR2 FQGTGA. CDR3 in DNA: TGTGCCAGCAGTTTAGGGCAGGGGGACACCGGGGAGCTGTTTTTT. Encoded protein: CASSLGQGDTGELFF. Combining the CDR3 with reference TRBV7-3 and TRBJ2-2 gives the whole variable domain GAGVSQTPSNKVTEKGKYVELRCDPISGHTALYWYRQSLGQGPEFLIYFQGTGAADDSGLPNDRFFAVRPEGSVSTLKIQRTERGDSAVYLCASSLGQGDTGELFFGEGSRLTVL.